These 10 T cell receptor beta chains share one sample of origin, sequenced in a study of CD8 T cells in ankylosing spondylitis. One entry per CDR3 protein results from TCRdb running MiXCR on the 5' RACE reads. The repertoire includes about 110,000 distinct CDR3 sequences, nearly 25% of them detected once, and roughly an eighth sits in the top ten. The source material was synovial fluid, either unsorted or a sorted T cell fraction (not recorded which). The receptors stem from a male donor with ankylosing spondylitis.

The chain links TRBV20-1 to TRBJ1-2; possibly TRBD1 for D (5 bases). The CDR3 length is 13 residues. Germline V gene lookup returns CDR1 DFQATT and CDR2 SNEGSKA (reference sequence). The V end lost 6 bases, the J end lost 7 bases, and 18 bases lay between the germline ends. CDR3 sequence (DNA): TGCAGTGCCAGCAAGACAGATGGGGGTGGCTACACCTTC. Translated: CSASKTDGGGYTF.

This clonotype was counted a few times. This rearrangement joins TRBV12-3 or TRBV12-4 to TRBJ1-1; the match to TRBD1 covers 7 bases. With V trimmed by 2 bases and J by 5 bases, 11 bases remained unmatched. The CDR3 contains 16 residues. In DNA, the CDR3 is TGTGCCAGCAGTTTATTCCGACAGGGATACCGGACTGAAGCTTTCTTT. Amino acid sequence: CASSLFRQGYRTEAFF.

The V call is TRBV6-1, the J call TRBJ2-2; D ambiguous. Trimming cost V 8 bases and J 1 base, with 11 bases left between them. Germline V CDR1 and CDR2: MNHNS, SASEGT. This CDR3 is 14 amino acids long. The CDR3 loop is CASEGRMNTGELFF. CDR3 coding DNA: TGTGCCAGCGAAGGACGGATGAACACCGGGGAGCTGTTTTTT.

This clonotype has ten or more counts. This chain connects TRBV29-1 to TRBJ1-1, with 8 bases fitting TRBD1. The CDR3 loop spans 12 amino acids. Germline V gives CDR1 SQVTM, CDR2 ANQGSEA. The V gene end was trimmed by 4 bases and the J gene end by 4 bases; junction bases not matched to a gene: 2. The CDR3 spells CSVADRGTEAFF. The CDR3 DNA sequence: TGCAGCGTTGCAGACAGGGGCACTGAAGCTTTCTTT.

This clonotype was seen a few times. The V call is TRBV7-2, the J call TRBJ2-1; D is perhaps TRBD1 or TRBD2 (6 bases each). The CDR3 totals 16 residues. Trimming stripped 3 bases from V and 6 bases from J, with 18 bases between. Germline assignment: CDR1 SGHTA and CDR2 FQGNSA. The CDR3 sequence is CASSFLGGFGANEQFF. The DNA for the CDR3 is TGTGCCAGCAGCTTTCTAGGGGGGTTTGGGGCCAATGAGCAGTTCTTC.

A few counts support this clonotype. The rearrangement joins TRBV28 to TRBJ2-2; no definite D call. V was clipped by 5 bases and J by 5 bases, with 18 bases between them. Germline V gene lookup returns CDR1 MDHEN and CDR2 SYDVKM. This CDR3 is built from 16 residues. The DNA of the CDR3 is TGTGCCAGCAGTCCCTCAAAGAGGATGGGGACCGGGGAGCTGTTTTTT. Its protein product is CASSPSKRMGTGELFF. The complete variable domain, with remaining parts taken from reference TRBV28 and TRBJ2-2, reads DVKVTQSSRYLVKRTGEKVFLECVQDMDHENMFWYRQDPGLGLRLIYFSYDVKMKEKGDIPEGYSVSREKKERFSLILESASTNQTSMYLCASSPSKRMGTGELFFGEGSRLTVL.

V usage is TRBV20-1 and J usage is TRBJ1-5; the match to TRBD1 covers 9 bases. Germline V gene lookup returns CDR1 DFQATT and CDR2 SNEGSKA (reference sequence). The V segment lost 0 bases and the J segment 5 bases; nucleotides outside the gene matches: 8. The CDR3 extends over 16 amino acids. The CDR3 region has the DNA TGCAGTGCTAGAGATCCAAGGGACAGGGCGGATCAGCCCCAGCATTTT. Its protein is CSARDPRDRADQPQHF.

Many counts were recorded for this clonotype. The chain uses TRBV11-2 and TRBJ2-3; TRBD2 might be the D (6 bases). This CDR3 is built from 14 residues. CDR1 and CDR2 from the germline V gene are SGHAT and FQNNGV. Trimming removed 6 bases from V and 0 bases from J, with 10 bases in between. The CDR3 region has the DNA TGTGCCAGCAGAATCGGGACTAGCACAGATACGCAGTATTTT. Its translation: CASRIGTSTDTQYF.

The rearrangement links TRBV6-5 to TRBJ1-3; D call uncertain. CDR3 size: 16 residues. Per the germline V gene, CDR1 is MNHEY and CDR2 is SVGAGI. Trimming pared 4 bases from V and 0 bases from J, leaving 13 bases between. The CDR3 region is CASSFNRDYSGNTIYF. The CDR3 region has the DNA TGTGCCAGCAGTTTTAACCGGGATTACTCTGGAAACACCATATATTTT.

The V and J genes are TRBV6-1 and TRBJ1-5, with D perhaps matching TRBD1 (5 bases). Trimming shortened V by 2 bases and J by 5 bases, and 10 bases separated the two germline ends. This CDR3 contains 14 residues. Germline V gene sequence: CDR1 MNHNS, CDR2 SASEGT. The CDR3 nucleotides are TGTGCCAGCAGTGAACAGGGTGTCCATCAGCCCCAGCATTTT. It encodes CASSEQGVHQPQHF.